This T cell receptor beta chain was recorded in a study of shared clonotypes between healthy human individuals. Study background: Researchers drew samples from a couple of women and a few men aged 18 to 49.

The CDR3 has 15 residues. Looked up from germline, CDR1 is LGHNA and CDR2 is YSLEER. V lost 1 base, J lost 7 bases, and 14 bases lay in between. The sample holds a few counts of this clone. TCRdb's copy holds only in-frame clones and misses some; the assay was immunoSEQ multiplex PCR. The profile covers about half a million clones, with approximately 82% appearing a single time and 12% taken by the ten largest. The sequence derives from a woman aged 40 to 49 in good health. Some clones in this sample may be carry-over from other donors' samples. Sequenced input: PBMCs. This rearrangement joins TRBV4-3 to TRBJ1-5; D might be TRBD1 (5 bases). CDR3 DNA: TGCGCCAGCAGCCAAGCGGGGGGACGGGGACAGCCCCAGCATTTT. Translating gives CASSQAGGRGQPQHF.